This section outlines one T cell receptor (beta chain) sequence together with its context. Its antigen is still unknown. The sample holds no much larger clone one base away, and base qualities are not on file. These data come from a study of T cell responses to AZD1222 COVID-19 vaccine listed by TCRdb under 2021. Some background on the complete study: AZD1222 recipients whose second dose came at about 4 weeks and those whose second dose came at about 12 weeks were combined into one group, since spike-specific TCR depth and breadth did not differ between the two schedules. TCR sequencing was performed for roughly 250 trial participants, of whom about 200 were given two doses of AZD1222 and roughly 25 were given two doses of MenACWY control vaccine. Trial participants were enrolled into age subgroups of 18-55, 56-69 and 70-plus years, which contained approximately 150, 28 and 58 TCR-sequenced participants, respectively. Summary of the overall study and its limitations: Because no samples from the day 14 peak response were available, repertoires could be characterized only after the peak T cell response. After two AZD1222 doses, both the breadth and the depth of spike-specific TCRs were significantly higher than at day 0 and than in MenACWY recipients. Only five to seven AZD1222 recipients were SARS-CoV-2 seropositive at baseline, limiting conclusions about previously exposed vaccinees. Reportedly, almost half of the unique spike-specific TCRs recognized epitopes lying outside the regions that are mutated in the B.1.351 and B.1.1.7 variants. Vaccine-associated CD4 TCRs spanned the whole spike protein, with dominant responses in regions 160-218 and 743-854. In the small 56-69-year group, the increase in depth fell short of significance, most likely because of low power. Most participants were white British and females outnumbered males, and the authors suggested that clonal diversity may have been underestimated.

At the junction V is shortened by 2 bases and J by 5 bases, with 12 bases in between. Measured from the cysteine to the phenylalanine, the CDR3 is 14 residues long. CDR3 DNA is the only sequence kept; it has 42 bases, read in frame from the first base. Sequences MGHRA (CDR1) and YSYEKL (CDR2) are obtained from the germline V gene. The CDR3 regions of human TCRbeta chains were analyzed by immunosequencing. In the original analysis: TCRs in the repertoires were matched against a reference library of SARS-CoV-2-specific TCRs that had been generated with the MIRA antigen-specificity platform. Breadth meant the fraction of unique TCRs that were SARS-CoV-2-associated, whereas depth meant the fraction of total T cells that were SARS-CoV-2-associated. Using the MIRA data, each spike-specific TCR was mapped to the spike region that the TCR reacts to and placed in a CD4 or CD8 class. Log10-transformed breadth and depth values were compared by one-way ANOVA with Sidak's multiple comparisons tests. This is the immuneACCESS table as TCRdb keeps it, with only in-frame sequences that have V and J called. A part of the clones is gone; compared with another copy, unresolved V genes explain less than half, and the rest is unexplained. V and J calls and clone size follow that table, whereas D and trimming were derived from the DNA. The sample includes about 120,000 clones, with more than 75% observed a single time. 9.8% of the sample is taken by the ten largest.

The sample's time point, from its label and the paper: baseline before first vaccination. Vaccinee samples were obtained from the UK trials COV001 and COV002, which included a single-blind randomized controlled phase 2/3 trial of AZD1222 (ChAdOx1 nCoV-19) in healthy adults. For TCRbeta chain sequencing, PBMC samples from trial participants were taken at day 0 and at day 28 after the second dose. The starting material was peripheral blood, obtained on day 0 of AZD1222 vaccination. Recombination connected TRBV4-1 to TRBJ2-5; TRBD1 is perhaps the D gene, given 6 matching bases. The TCR sequence derives from an adult in good health. The sequenced DNA: TGCGCCAGCAGCCAAACACAGGGTGTGGAGACCCAGTACTTC. Translated, this gives CASSQTQGVETQYF.